This T cell receptor (beta chain) was captured by sequencing in a study of blood T cell repertoires in COVID-19. Study in general: Samples representing acute and convalescent COVID-19 were sourced from the United States, Italy and Spain. The cDNA or gDNA used as material had been derived from T cells, B-cell-depleted T cells, or PBMCs.

CDR1 SGHTA and CDR2 FQGNSA come from the germline V gene. CDR3 length: 15 amino acids. V was pared by 5 bases and J by 2 bases, with 7 bases of the junction left unmatched. As originally analysed: Amplification with reference gene primers provided the estimates of nucleated cell counts. This table comes from immunoSEQ multiplex PCR, and its TCRdb copy is limited to in-frame clones, with some not included. V, J and clone size were drawn from that table, and D and trimming were deduced from the DNA. Here the sample spans roughly 130,000 clones, over 70% being singletons. What was sequenced was peripheral blood. The chain recombines TRBV7-2 with TRBJ2-7; 9 bases align to TRBD2. The receptor was isolated from a man aged 60 to 75 with active or convalescent COVID-19. The CDR3 here is CASSLGTSQTYEQYF. CDR3 coding DNA: TGTGCCAGCAGCCTAGGGACTAGCCAAACCTACGAGCAGTACTTC.